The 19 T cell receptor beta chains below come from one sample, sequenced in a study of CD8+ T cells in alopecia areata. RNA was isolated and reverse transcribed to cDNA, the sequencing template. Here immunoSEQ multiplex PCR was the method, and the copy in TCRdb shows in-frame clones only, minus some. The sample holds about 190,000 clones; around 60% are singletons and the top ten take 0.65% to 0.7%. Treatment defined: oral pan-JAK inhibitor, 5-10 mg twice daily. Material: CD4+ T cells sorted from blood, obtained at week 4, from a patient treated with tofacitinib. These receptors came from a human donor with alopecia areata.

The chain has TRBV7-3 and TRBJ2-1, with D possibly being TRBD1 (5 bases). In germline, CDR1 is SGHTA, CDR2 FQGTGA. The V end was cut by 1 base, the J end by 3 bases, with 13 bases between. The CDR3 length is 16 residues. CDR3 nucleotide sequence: TGTGCCAGCAGCTTAATTGGTCCAGGGAACTACAATGAGCAGTTCTTC. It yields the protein CASSLIGPGNYNEQFF. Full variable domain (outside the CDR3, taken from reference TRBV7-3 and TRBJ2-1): GAGVSQTPSNKVTEKGKYVELRCDPISGHTALYWYRQSLGQGPEFLIYFQGTGAADDSGLPNDRFFAVRPEGSVSTLKIQRTERGDSAVYLCASSLIGPGNYNEQFFGPGTRLTVL.

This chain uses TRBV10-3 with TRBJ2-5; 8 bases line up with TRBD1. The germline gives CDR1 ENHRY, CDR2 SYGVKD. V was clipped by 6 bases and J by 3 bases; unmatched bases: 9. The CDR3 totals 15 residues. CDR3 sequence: CAIRSDRGGEETQYF. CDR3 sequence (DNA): TGTGCCATCAGGTCTGACAGGGGAGGTGAAGAGACCCAGTACTTC.

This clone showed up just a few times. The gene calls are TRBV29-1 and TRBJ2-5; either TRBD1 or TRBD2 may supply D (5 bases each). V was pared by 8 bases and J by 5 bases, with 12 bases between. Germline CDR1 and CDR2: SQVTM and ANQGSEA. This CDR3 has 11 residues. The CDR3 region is CSTEGMETQYF. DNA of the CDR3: TGCAGCACCGAGGGGATGGAGACCCAGTACTTC.

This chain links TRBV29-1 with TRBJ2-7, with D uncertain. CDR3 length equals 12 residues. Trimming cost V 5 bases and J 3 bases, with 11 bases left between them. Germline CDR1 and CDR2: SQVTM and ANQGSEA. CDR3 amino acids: CSVRERHYEQYF. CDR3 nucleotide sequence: TGCAGCGTTCGAGAGCGTCACTACGAGCAGTACTTC.

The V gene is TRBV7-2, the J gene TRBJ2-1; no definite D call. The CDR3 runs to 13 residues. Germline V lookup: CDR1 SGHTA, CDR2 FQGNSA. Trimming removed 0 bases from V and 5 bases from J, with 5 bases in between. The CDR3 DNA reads TGTGCCAGCAGCTTAGCCAGGCACAATGAGCAGTTCTTC. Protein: CASSLARHNEQFF.

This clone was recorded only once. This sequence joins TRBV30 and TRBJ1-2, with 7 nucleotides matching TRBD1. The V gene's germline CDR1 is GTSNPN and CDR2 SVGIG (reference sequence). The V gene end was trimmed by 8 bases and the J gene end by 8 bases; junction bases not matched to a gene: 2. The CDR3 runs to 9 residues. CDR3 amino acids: CALDRGYTF. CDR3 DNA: TGTGCCCTGGACAGGGGCTACACCTTC. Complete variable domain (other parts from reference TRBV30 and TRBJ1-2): SQTIHQWPATLVQPVGSPLSLECTVEGTSNPNLYWYRQAAGRGLQLLFYSVGIGQISSEVPQNLSASRPQDRQFILSSKKLLLSDSGFYLCALDRGYTFGSGTRLTVV.

The chain's CDR3 is CAWGTGERWEQFF. CDR3 sequence (DNA): TGTGCCTGGGGGACAGGGGAACGCTGGGAGCAGTTCTTC. The rearrangement joins TRBV30 to TRBJ2-1; 10 positions match TRBD1. There are 13 residues in the CDR3. From germline, CDR1 is GTSNPN and CDR2 SVGIG (reference sequence). Losses at the gene ends were 5 bases for V and 10 bases for J; bases not matched to a gene: 8. The full variable domain, rest sourced from reference TRBV30 and TRBJ2-1, is SQTIHQWPATLVQPVGSPLSLECTVEGTSNPNLYWYRQAAGRGLQLLFYSVGIGQISSEVPQNLSASRPQDRQFILSSKKLLLSDSGFYLCAWGTGERWEQFFGPGTRLTVL.

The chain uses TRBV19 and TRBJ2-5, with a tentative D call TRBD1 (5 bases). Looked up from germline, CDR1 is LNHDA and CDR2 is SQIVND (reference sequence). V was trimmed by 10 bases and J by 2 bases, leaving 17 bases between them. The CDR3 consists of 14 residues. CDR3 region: CATTAVGLQETQYF. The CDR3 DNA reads TGTGCCACGACAGCCGTGGGCCTACAAGAGACCCAGTACTTC.

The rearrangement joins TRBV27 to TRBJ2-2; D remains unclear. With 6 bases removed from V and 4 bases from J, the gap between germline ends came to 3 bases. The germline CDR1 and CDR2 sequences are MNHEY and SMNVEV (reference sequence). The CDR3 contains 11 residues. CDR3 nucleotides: TGTGCCAGCAGCCTCACCGGGGAGCTGTTTTTT. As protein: CASSLTGELFF.

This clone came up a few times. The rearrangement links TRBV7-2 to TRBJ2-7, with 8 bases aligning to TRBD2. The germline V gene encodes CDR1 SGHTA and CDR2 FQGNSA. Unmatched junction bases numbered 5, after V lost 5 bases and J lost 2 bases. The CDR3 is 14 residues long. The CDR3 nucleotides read TGTGCCAGCAGCCCACAGGGACTAGCCTACGAGCAGTACTTC. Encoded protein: CASSPQGLAYEQYF.

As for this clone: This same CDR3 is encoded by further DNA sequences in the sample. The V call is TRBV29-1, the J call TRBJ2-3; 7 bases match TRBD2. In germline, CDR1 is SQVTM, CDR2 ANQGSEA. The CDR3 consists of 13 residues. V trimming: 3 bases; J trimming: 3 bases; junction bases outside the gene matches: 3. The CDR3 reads CSVEAGATDTQYF. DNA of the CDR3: TGCAGCGTTGAGGCGGGAGCGACAGATACGCAGTATTTT.

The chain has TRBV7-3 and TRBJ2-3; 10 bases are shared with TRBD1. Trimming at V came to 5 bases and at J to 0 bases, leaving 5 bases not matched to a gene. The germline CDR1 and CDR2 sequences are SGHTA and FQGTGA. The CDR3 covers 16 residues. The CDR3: CASSPDRGQSTDTQYF. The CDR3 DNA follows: TGTGCCAGCAGCCCCGACAGGGGGCAAAGCACAGATACGCAGTATTTT.

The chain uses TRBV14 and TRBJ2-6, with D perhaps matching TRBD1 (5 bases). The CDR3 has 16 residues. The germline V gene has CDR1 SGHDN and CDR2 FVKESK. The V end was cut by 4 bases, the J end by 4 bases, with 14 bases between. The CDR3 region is CASSREGVSGANVLTF. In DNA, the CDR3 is TGTGCCAGCAGCCGAGAAGGGGTTTCCGGGGCCAACGTCCTGACTTTC.

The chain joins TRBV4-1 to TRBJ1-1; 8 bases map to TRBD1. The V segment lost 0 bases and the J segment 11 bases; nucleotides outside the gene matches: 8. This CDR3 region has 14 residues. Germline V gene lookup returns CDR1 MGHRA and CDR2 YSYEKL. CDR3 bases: TGCGCCAGCAGCCAAGATGGACAGGGCGGGTCGGCTTTCTTT. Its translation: CASSQDGQGGSAFF.

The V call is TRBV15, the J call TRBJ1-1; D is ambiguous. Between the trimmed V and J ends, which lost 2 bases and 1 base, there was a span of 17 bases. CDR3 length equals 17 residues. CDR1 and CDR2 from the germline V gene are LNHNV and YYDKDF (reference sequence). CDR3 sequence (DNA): TGTGCCACCAGCAGACCCCTACCGGACTTGGGGAACACTGAAGCTTTCTTT. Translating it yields CATSRPLPDLGNTEAFF. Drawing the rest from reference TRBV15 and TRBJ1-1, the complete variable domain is DAMVIQNPRYQVTQFGKPVTLSCSQTLNHNVMYWYQQKSSQAPKLLFHYYDKDFNNEADTPDNFQSRRPNTSFCFLDIRSPGLGDTAMYLCATSRPLPDLGNTEAFFGQGTRLTVV.

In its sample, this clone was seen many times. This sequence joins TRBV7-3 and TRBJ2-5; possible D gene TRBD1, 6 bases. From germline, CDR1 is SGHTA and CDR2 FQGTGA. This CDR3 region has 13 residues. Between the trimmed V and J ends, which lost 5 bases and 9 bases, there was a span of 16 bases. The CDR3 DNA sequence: TGTGCCAGCAGCCCAGACCAGACAGGTCCCCAGTACTTC. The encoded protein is CASSPDQTGPQYF.

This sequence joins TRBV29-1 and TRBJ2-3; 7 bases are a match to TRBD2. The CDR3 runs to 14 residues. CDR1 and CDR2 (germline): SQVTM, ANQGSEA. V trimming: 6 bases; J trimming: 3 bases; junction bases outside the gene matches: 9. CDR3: CSVAFGLVTDTQYF. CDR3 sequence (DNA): TGCAGCGTGGCGTTCGGACTAGTTACAGATACGCAGTATTTT.

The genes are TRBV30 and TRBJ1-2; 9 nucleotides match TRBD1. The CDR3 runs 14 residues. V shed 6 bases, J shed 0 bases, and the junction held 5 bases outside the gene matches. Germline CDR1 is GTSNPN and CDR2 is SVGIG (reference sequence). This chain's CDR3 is CACRWTGANYGYTF. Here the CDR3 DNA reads TGTGCCTGCCGCTGGACAGGGGCTAACTATGGCTACACCTTC.

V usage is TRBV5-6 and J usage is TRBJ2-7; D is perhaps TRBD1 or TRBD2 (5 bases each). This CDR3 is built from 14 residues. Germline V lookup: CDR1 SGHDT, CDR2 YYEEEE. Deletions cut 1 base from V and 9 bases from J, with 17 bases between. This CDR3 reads CASSLRGPPSPQYF. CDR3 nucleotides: TGTGCCAGCAGCTTGCGGGGACCACCGTCGCCGCAGTACTTC. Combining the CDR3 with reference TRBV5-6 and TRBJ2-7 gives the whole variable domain DAGVTQSPTHLIKTRGQQVTLRCSPKSGHDTVSWYQQALGQGPQFIFQYYEEEERQRGNFPDRFSGHQFPNYSSELNVNALLLGDSALYLCASSLRGPPSPQYFGPGTRLTVT.